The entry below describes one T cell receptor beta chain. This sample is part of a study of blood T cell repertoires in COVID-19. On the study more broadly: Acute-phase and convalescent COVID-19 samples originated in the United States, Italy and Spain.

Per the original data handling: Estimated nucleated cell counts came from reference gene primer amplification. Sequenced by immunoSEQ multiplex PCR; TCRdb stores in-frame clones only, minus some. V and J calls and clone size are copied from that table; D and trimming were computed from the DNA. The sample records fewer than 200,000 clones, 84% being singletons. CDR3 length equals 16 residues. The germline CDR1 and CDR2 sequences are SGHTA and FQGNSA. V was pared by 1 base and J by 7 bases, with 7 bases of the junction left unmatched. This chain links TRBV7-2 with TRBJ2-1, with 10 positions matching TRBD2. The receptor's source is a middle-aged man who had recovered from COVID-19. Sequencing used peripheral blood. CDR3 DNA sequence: TGTGCCAGCAGCTTAGTCTCTAGCGGGGGCTCGAATGAGCAGTTCTTC. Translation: CASSLVSSGGSNEQFF. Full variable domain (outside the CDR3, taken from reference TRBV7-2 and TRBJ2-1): GAGVSQSPSNKVTEKGKDVELRCDPISGHTALYWYRQSLGQGLEFLIYFQGNSAPDKSGLPSDRFSAERTGGSVSTLTIQRTQQEDSAVYLCASSLVSSGGSNEQFFGPGTRLTVL.